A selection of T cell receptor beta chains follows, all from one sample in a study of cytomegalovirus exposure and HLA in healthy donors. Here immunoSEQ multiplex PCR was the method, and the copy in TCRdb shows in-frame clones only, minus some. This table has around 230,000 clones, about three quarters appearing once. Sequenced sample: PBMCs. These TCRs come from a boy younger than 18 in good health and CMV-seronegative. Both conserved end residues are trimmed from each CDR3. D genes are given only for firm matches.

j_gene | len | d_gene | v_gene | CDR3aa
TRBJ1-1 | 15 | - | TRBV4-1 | ASSQVGSTGWGTEAF
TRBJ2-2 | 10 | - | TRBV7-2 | ASSSGEGELF
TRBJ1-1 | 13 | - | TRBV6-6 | ASSYSSVMNTEAF
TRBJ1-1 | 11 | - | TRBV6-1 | ASGARLNTEAF
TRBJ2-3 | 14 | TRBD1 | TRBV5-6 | ASSRPGQSSTDTQY
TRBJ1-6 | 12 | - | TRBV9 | ASSVDGGGSPLH
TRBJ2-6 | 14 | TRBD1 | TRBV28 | ASRDRQGNGANVLT
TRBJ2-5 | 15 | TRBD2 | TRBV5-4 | ASSLDGTRVAGETQY
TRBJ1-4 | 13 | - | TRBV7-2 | ASSWGPNFNEKLF
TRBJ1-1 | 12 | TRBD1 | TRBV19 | ASTVQGALGEAF
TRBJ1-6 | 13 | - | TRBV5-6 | ASSLYGTRNSPLH
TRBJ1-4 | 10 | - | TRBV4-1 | ASSQVAEKLF
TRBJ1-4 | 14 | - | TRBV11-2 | ASSLKTGRVDEKLF
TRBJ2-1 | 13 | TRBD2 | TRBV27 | ASSHGLAGINEQF
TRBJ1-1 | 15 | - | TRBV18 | ASSPQRQVLMNTEAF
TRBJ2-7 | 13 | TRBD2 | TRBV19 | ASSPGLAGVYEQY
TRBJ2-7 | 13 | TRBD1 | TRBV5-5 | ASSLETGLAYEQY
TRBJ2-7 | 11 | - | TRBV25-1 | ASSALRGYEQY
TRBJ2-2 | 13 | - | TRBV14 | ASSRTTTSTGELF
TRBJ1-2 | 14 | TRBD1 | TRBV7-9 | ASSLGAGQGTYGYT
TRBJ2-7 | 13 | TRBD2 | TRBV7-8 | ASSLEAGLARKQY
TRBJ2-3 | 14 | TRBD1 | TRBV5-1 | ASSLGPGQGSDTQY